These 20 T cell receptor beta chains share one sample of origin, sequenced in a study of identical twins. MiXCR, applied by TCRdb to the 5' RACE reads, yields one record per CDR3 protein. The sample holds hundreds of thousands of distinct CDR3 sequences, 18% seen once. The data also belong to a second study, concerning T cells expressing NK-cell markers.

The sample taken for sequencing was PBMCs. All receptors come from a woman aged 18-29 years in good health.

This clonotype was observed a handful of times. CDR3 nucleotide sequence: TGTGCCAGCAGTGACAGGGGGGCTAGCACAGATACGCAGTATTTT. Protein product: CASSDRGASTDTQYF. The gene calls are TRBV25-1 and TRBJ2-3; a possible D gene is TRBD1 (7 bases). CDR1 and CDR2 (germline): MGHDK, SYGVNS. The CDR3 is 15 amino acids. V was shortened by 3 bases and J by 0 bases, with 10 bases between the two germline ends. Drawing the rest from reference TRBV25-1 and TRBJ2-3, the complete variable domain is EADIYQTPRYLVIGTGKKITLECSQTMGHDKMYWYQQDPGMELHLIHYSYGVNSTEKGDLSSESTVSRIRTEHFPLTLESARPSHTSQYLCASSDRGASTDTQYFGPGTRLTVL.

V gene TRBV7-2 combines with J gene TRBJ2-3; 10 nucleotides match TRBD2. Germline V gives CDR1 SGHTA, CDR2 FQGNSA. The length of the CDR3 is 15 residues. With V trimmed by 2 bases and J by 6 bases, 5 bases remained unmatched. This chain's CDR3 is CASSLYSGGGDTQYF. CDR3 DNA sequence: TGTGCCAGCAGCTTATACAGCGGGGGGGGCGATACGCAGTATTTT.

This clonotype occurred a few times. V usage is TRBV6-5 and J usage is TRBJ2-1; D is unresolved. Per germline, CDR1 MNHEY and CDR2 SVGAGI. This CDR3 has 16 residues. V lost 7 bases and J lost 0, with 16 bases in between. The CDR3 region has the DNA TGTGCCAGCAAGTTAAGGACCGAACGCTCCTACAATGAGCAGTTCTTC. Its protein is CASKLRTERSYNEQFF.

The table lists this clonotype with a few counts. V is TRBV25-1 and J is TRBJ2-7; D is undetermined. Germline CDR1 reads MGHDK; CDR2 reads SYGVNS. The ends were cut back, 4 bases at V and 0 bases at J, with 7 bases in the middle. The CDR3 consists of 13 residues. The chain's CDR3 is CASSVTFSYEQYF. CDR3 DNA sequence: TGTGCCAGCAGTGTGACCTTCTCCTACGAGCAGTACTTC.

This clonotype has a handful of counts. The rearrangement links TRBV5-1 to TRBJ2-1, with 10 bases matching TRBD2. The germline CDR1 and CDR2 sequences are SGHRS and YFSETQ. CDR3 length: 18 residues. V dropped 1 base and J dropped 5; count of bases not matched to a gene: 12. The CDR3 loop is CASSLRHQREGPHNEQFF. The CDR3 DNA follows: TGCGCCAGCAGCTTGAGGCATCAGCGGGAGGGCCCCCACAATGAGCAGTTCTTC.

As to this clonotype: This may be a read error: a much more frequent sequence differs by one nucleotide. This chain connects TRBV12-3 or TRBV12-4 to TRBJ2-7; D remains ambiguous. The CDR3 spans 11 residues. V dropped 4 bases and J dropped 6 bases, with 7 bases sitting between them. The CDR3 DNA sequence: TGTGCCAGCAGTTCCGTGGGCGAGCAGTACTTC. Its translation is CASSSVGEQYF.

V and J are TRBV28 and TRBJ1-2, with 7 nucleotides matching TRBD1. CDR3 size: 14 residues. The ends lost 2 bases at V and 5 bases at J; junction bases unmatched: 5. Germline loops: CDR1 MDHEN, CDR2 SYDVKM. The chain's CDR3 is CASSLGAGGYGYTF. The CDR3, as DNA: TGTGCCAGCAGTTTAGGGGCAGGGGGTTATGGCTACACCTTC.

This clonotype was observed a handful of times. V gene TRBV20-1 combines with J gene TRBJ2-7; D is unresolved. The germline V gene encodes CDR1 DFQATT and CDR2 SNEGSKA (reference sequence). V was trimmed by 3 bases and J by 7 bases, leaving 16 bases between them. The CDR3 has 13 residues. The CDR3: CSASSEILWEQYF. CDR3 sequence (DNA): TGCAGTGCTAGTAGTGAGATACTATGGGAGCAGTACTTC.

The rearrangement joins TRBV6-1 to TRBJ1-2, with 7 bases matching TRBD1. V dropped 7 bases and J dropped 6; count of bases not matched to a gene: 20. The germline V gene encodes CDR1 MNHNS and CDR2 SASEGT. The length of the CDR3 is 17 residues. The CDR3 reads CASIRQTGQVQGDGYTF. CDR3 coding DNA: TGTGCCAGCATACGGCAGACCGGACAGGTCCAAGGCGATGGCTACACCTTC.

This clonotype was picked up a small number of times. The chain links TRBV5-6 to TRBJ1-2; TRBD1 agrees at 7 bases. This CDR3 has 16 residues. After removal of 0 bases from V and 5 bases from J, the junction contained 10 bases not matched to a gene. The V gene's germline CDR1 is SGHDT and CDR2 YYEEEE. The CDR3 is CASSLAGTDRIYGYTF. For the CDR3, the DNA is TGTGCCAGCAGCTTGGCCGGGACAGACAGGATTTATGGCTACACCTTC.

J is TRBJ2-1 and V is TRBV10-3, with unresolved D. In germline, CDR1 is ENHRY, CDR2 SYGVKD. The CDR3 contains 14 residues. The V and J ends lost 7 bases and 9 bases respectively, with 19 bases between them. As DNA, the CDR3 is TGTGCCATCACCCCCTCAGCGACCACCGGTGAGCAGTTCTTC. Translated, it gives CAITPSATTGEQFF.

V and J are TRBV11-2 and TRBJ2-1; 8 bases fit TRBD2. The CDR3 spans 15 residues. V lost 5 bases, J lost 8 bases, and 11 bases stayed unmatched. Per the germline V gene, CDR1 is SGHAT and CDR2 is FQNNGV. The CDR3 coding sequence is TGTGCCAGCAGCCATACTAGCGGACTCGGGGATGAGCAGTTCTTC. Translating it yields CASSHTSGLGDEQFF.

The V call is TRBV5-1, the J call TRBJ2-1; 7 positions agree with TRBD1. This CDR3 contains 12 residues. Germline CDR1 is SGHRS and CDR2 is YFSETQ. Trimming cost V 2 bases and J 14 bases; bases outside gene matches: 7. This CDR3 reads CASSLDREWEFF. The CDR3 region has the DNA TGCGCCAGCAGCTTAGACAGGGAGTGGGAGTTCTTC.

The rearrangement uses TRBV6-1 and TRBJ1-5; a possible D gene is TRBD1 (6 bases). Germline assignment: CDR1 MNHNS and CDR2 SASEGT. With 4 bases removed from V and 7 bases from J, the gap between germline ends came to 17 bases. This CDR3 is built from 15 residues. CDR3 protein: CASSAQRGPNQPQHF. The CDR3 DNA follows: TGTGCCAGCAGTGCCCAACGGGGGCCGAACCAGCCCCAGCATTTT.

This clonotype was found a few times. The rearrangement uses TRBV7-3 and TRBJ2-5, with TRBD2 as a possible D gene (6 bases). The CDR3 loop spans 14 amino acids. V lost 4 bases to trimming and J lost 4 bases, with 13 bases between them. The germline V gene encodes CDR1 SGHTA and CDR2 FQGTGA. The CDR3 sequence is CASSSGLPPETQYF. CDR3 nucleotide sequence: TGTGCCAGCAGCTCGGGACTTCCCCCAGAGACCCAGTACTTC.

The rearrangement links TRBV21-1 to TRBJ2-1; TRBD2, the table's D call, was not compared with the DNA. TRBV21-1 is annotated as a pseudogene. The CDR3 length is 20 residues. The CDR3 sequence is CASPPRGTGGPRTPYNEQFF. Here the CDR3 DNA reads TGTGCCAGCCCTCCCCGAGGGACGGGAGGGCCCAGGACCCCCTACAATGAGCAGTTCTTC.

This rearrangement joins TRBV19 to TRBJ1-1; no firm D call. The ends were cut back, 3 bases at V and 4 bases at J, with 12 bases in the middle. The CDR3 covers 14 residues. Germline assignment: CDR1 LNHDA and CDR2 SQIVND (reference sequence). The DNA of the CDR3 is TGTGCCAGTAGTATCGTCAGTTCCACCACTGAAGCTTTCTTT. It is translated as CASSIVSSTTEAFF.

This clonotype was seen a handful of times. The CDR3 DNA follows: TGCAGTGCTAGAGGATCAGCTTATGGCTACACCTTC. Its translation is CSARGSAYGYTF. The chain joins TRBV20-1 to TRBJ1-2; D remains unclear. The germline gives CDR1 DFQATT, CDR2 SNEGSKA (reference sequence). This CDR3 has 12 residues. Trimming removed 1 base from V and 5 bases from J, with 8 bases in between.

This chain links TRBV7-9 with TRBJ2-5, with 7 bases that match TRBD2. CDR3 length equals 17 residues. The trim removed 5 bases at V and 0 bases at J, leaving 12 bases unmatched. Per the germline V gene, CDR1 is SEHNR and CDR2 is FQNEAQ (reference sequence). The CDR3: CASSPSPLANHQETQYF. The CDR3 DNA reads as TGTGCCAGCAGCCCCTCGCCACTAGCGAACCACCAAGAGACCCAGTACTTC.

The chain recombines TRBV10-3 with TRBJ2-1; D possibly corresponds to TRBD1 (5 bases). The V gene's germline CDR1 is ENHRY and CDR2 SYGVKD. With 5 bases removed from V and 0 bases from J, the gap between germline ends came to 17 bases. This CDR3 has 17 residues. For the CDR3, the DNA is TGTGCCATCAGTTCTGACTCAGGGCTTGGCTCCTACAATGAGCAGTTCTTC. Protein product: CAISSDSGLGSYNEQFF.